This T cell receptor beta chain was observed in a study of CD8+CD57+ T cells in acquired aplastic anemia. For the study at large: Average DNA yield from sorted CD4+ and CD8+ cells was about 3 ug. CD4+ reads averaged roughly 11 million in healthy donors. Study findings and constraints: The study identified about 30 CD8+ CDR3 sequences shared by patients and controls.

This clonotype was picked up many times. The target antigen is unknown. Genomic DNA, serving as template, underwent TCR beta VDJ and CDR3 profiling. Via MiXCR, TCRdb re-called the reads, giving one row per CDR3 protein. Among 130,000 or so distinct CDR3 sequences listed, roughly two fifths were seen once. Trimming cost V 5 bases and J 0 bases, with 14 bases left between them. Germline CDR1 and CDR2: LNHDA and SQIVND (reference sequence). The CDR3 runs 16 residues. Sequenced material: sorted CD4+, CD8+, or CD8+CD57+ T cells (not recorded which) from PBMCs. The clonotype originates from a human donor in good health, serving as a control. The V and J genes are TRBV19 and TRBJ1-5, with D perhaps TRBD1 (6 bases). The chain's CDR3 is CASSLRGGSSNQPQHF. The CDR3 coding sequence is TGTGCCAGTAGTCTAAGAGGGGGAAGTAGCAATCAGCCCCAGCATTTT.